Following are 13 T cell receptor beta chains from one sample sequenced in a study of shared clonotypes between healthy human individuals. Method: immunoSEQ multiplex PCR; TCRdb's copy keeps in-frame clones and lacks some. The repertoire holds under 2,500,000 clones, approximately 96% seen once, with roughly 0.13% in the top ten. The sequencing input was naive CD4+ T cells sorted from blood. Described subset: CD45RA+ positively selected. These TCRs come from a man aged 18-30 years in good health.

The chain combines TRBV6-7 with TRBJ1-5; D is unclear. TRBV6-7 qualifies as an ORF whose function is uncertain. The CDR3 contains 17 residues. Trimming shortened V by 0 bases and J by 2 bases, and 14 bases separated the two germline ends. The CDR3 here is CASSYSTRRLGNQPQHF. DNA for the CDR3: TGTGCCAGCAGTTACTCGACCCGACGGCTTGGCAATCAGCCCCAGCATTTT.

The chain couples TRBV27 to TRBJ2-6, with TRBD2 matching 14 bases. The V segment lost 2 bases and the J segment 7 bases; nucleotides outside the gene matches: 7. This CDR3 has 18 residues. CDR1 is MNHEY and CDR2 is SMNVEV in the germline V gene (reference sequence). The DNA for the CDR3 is TGTGCCAGCAGTTTAGGACTAGCGGGGGGTCTTAAAGCCAACGTCCTGACTTTC. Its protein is CASSLGLAGGLKANVLTF.

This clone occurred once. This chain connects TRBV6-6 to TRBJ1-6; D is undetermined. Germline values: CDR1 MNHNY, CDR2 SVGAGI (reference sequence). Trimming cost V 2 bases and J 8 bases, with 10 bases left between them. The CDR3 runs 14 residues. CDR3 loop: CASSYGVVDSPLHF. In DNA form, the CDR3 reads TGTGCCAGCAGTTACGGGGTGGTTGATTCACCCCTCCACTTT.

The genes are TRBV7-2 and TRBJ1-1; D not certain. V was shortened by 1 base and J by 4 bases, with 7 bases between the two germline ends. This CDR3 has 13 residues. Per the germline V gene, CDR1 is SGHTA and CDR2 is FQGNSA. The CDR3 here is CASSLEAGTEAFF. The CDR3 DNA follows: TGTGCCAGCAGCTTAGAGGCAGGCACTGAAGCTTTCTTT.

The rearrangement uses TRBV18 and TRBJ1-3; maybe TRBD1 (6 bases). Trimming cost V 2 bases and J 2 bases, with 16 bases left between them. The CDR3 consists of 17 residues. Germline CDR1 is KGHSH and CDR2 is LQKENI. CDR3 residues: CASSPFKGDGTGNTIYF. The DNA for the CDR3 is TGTGCCAGCTCACCATTTAAGGGGGACGGAACTGGAAACACCATATATTTT.

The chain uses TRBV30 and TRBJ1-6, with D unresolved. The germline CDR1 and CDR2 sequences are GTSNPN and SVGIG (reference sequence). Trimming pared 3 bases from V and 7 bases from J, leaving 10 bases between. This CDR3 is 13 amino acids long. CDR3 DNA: TGTGCCTGGAGGCCCAGACCAAATTCACCCCTCCACTTT. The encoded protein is CAWRPRPNSPLHF.

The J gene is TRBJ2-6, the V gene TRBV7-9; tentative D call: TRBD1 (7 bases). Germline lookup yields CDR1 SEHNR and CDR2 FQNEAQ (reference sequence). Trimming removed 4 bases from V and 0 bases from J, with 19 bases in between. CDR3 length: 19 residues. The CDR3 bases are TGTGCCAGCAGCTCGCCGCGGGGACAGACTTTCTCTGGGGCCAACGTCCTGACTTTC. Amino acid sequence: CASSSPRGQTFSGANVLTF. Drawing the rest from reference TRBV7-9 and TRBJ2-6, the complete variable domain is DTGVSQNPRHKITKRGQNVTFRCDPISEHNRLYWYRQTLGQGPEFLTYFQNEAQLEKSRLLSDRFSAERPKGSFSTLEIQRTEQGDSAMYLCASSSPRGQTFSGANVLTFGAGSRLTVL.

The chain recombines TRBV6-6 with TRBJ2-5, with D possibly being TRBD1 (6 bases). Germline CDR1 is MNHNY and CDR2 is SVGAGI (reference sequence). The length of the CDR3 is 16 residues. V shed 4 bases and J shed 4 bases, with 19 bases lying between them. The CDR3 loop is CASSSTGGRPGETQYF. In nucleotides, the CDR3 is TGTGCCAGCAGTTCCACTGGGGGCCGCCCGGGAGAGACCCAGTACTTC.

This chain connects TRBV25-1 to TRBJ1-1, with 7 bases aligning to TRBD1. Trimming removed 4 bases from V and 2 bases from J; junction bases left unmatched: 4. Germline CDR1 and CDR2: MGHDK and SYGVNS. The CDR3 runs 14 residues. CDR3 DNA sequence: TGTGCCAGCAGTGCCCGGGACAGAAACACTGAAGCTTTCTTT. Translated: CASSARDRNTEAFF. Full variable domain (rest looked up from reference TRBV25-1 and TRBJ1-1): EADIYQTPRYLVIGTGKKITLECSQTMGHDKMYWYQQDPGMELHLIHYSYGVNSTEKGDLSSESTVSRIRTEHFPLTLESARPSHTSQYLCASSARDRNTEAFFGQGTRLTVV.

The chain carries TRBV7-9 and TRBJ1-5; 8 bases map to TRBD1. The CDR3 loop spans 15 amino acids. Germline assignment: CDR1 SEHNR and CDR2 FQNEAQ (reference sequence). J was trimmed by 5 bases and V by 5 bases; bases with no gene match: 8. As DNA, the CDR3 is TGTGCCAGCAGCCGGGACAGGTCGAAGGATCAGCCCCAGCATTTT. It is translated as CASSRDRSKDQPQHF.

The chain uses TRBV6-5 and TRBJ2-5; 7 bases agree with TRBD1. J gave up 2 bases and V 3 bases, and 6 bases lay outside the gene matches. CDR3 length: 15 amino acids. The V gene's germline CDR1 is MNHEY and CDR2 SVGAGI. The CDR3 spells CASSYQTGPQETQYF. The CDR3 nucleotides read TGTGCCAGCAGTTATCAGACAGGGCCGCAAGAGACCCAGTACTTC.

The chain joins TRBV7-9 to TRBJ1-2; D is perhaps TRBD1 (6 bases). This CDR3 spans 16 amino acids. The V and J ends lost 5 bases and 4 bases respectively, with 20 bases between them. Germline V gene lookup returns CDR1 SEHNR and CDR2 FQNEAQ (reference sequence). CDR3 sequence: CASSLTTGGGSYGYTF. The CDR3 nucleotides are TGTGCCAGCAGCCTAACTACCGGGGGCGGAAGCTATGGCTACACCTTC.

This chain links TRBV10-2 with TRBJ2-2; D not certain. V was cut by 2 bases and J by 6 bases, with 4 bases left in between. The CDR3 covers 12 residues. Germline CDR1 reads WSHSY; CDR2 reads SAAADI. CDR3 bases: TGCGCCAGCAGTGAGGGGGCCGGGGAGCTGTTTTTT. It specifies CASSEGAGELFF.